Below are 4 T cell receptor beta chains sequenced from a single sample in a study of blood T cells in healthy people across ages. A J-beta primer mix and a sample-barcoded 5' primer were used in a second PCR of roughly 6 to 11 cycles. MiXCR was run by TCRdb on the 5' RACE reads, yielding one entry per CDR3 protein. The repertoire has hundreds of thousands of distinct CDR3 sequences, roughly half of them found once; the top ten carry roughly 13%. The sample comprised blood. These receptors were collected from a woman at least 80 years old in good health.

V and J are TRBV7-6 and TRBJ1-6; D remains ambiguous. This CDR3 has 15 residues. The V gene's germline CDR1 is SGHVS and CDR2 FNYEAQ. V was pared by 8 bases and J by 0 bases, with 11 bases between. Written as DNA, the CDR3 is TGTGCCAGCCGCCAGTCAAGCTCCTATAATTCACCCCTCCACTTT. It yields the protein CASRQSSSYNSPLHF.

In this sample, this clonotype turned up a few times. With a much larger clone just one base away, this may be a read error. The V and J genes are TRBV9 and TRBJ2-1; maybe TRBD2 (6 bases). The last part of the DNA fits TRBJ2-7 better; the J call may be wrong. The CDR3 is 16 residues long. Germline values: CDR1 SGDLS, CDR2 YYNGEE. CDR3 in amino acids: CASSVVTGSSYNEQYF. As DNA, the CDR3 is TGTGCCAGCAGCGTAGTGACCGGGAGCTCCTACAATGAGCAGTACTTC.

This rearrangement joins TRBV28 to TRBJ2-3, with 9 bases lining up with TRBD2. Germline-derived CDR1 and CDR2 are MDHEN and SYDVKM. Unmatched junction bases numbered 8, after V lost 5 bases and J lost 2 bases. The CDR3 has 16 amino acids. CDR3 sequence: CASSGRSGGSTDTQYF. The CDR3 DNA follows: TGTGCCAGCAGTGGGCGTAGCGGGGGATCCACAGATACGCAGTATTTT.

J is TRBJ2-1 and V is TRBV4-1, with 7 nucleotides matching TRBD1. Germline lookup yields CDR1 MGHRA and CDR2 YSYEKL. Trimming removed 4 bases from V and 3 bases from J; junction bases left unmatched: 12. The CDR3 loop spans 17 amino acids. The DNA for the CDR3 is TGCGCCAGCAGCCCGCAAGGACAGGCAGCCTACTACAATGAGCAGTTCTTC. Encoded protein: CASSPQGQAAYYNEQFF.